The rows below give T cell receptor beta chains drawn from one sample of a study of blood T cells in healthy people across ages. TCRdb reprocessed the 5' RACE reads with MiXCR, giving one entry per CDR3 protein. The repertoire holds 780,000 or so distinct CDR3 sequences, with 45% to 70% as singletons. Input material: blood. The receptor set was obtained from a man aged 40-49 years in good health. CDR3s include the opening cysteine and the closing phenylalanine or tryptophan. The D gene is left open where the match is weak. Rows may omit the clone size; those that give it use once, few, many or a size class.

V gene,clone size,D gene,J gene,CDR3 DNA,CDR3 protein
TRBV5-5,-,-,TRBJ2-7,TGTGCCAGCTGCGCCCTGGCCGGGCGGGATGGCGACGAGCAGTACTTC,CASCALAGRDGDEQYF
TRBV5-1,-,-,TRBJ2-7,TGCGCCAGCAGCCCGGGGGGCAGCACCTACGAGCAGTACTTC,CASSPGGSTYEQYF
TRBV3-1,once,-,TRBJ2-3,TGTGCCAGCAGCCAAGTTCCGGGGGCCCCAGATACGCAGTATTTT,CASSQVPGAPDTQYF
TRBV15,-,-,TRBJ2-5,TGTGCCACCAAAGCAGAGTTCAGCTTCAAAGAGACCCAGTACTTC,CATKAEFSFKETQYF
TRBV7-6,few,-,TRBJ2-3,TGTGCCAGCAGCTTATTGAATACCGGCACAGATACGCAGTATTTT,CASSLLNTGTDTQYF
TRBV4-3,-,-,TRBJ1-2,TGCGCCAGCAGCCAGGATGATTTCGCTGGCTACACCTTC,CASSQDDFAGYTF
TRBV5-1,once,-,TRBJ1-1,TGCGCCAGCAGCCCATTCTTAGACAGGAAGGGGAACACTGAAGCTTTCTTT,CASSPFLDRKGNTEAFF
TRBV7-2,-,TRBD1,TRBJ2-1,TGTGCCAGCAGCCGGGACAGAGACAATGAGCAGTTCTTC,CASSRDRDNEQFF
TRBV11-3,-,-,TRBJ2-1,TGTGCCAGCAGCTTAATTAGGGATGAGCAGTTCTTC,CASSLIRDEQFF
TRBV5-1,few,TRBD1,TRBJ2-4,TGCGCCAGCAGCCCGGGACAGCTTACGGGAAACATTCAGTACTTC,CASSPGQLTGNIQYF
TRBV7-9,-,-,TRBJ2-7,TGTGCCAGCAGCCTTGACACGAGAACCTACGAGCAGTACTTC,CASSLDTRTYEQYF
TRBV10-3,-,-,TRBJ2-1,TGTGTCATCAGAGAGGCGCTAGCTGAGCAGTTCTTC,CVIREALAEQFF
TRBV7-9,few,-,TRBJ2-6,TGTGCCAGCTCTGTAGGGGTCGGGGCCAACGTCCTGACTTTC,CASSVGVGANVLTF
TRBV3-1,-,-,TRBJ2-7,TGTGCCAGCAGCCCCTCGTCCCCTTTGCTCGGACCCCAATACTACGAGCAGTACTTC,CASSPSSPLLGPQYYEQYF
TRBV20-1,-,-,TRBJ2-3,TGCAGTGCCAACCGGGACGGAACAGATACGCAGTATTTT,CSANRDGTDTQYF
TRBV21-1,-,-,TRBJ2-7,TGTGCCAGCAGCAGAAGACAGGCCGAGCAGTACTTC,CASSRRQAEQYF
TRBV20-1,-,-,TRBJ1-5,TGCAGTGCCCTAGACAGTCGGGATCAGCCCCAGCATTTT,CSALDSRDQPQHF
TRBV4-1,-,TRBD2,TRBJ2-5,TGCGCCAGCAGCCAAGTTGTCTCGGGACTAGCGTTCGGGACCCAGTACTTC,CASSQVVSGLAFGTQYF
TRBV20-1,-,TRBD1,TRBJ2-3,TGCAGTGCTAACGCGGGACAGGGGAAGACAGATACGCAGTATTTT,CSANAGQGKTDTQYF
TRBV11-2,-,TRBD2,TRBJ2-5,TGTGCCAGCAGCCCTACTACCGGACTAGCGGGAAGGCAGTACTTC,CASSPTTGLAGRQYF
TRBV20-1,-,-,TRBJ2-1,TGCAGTGCTAGAGTATCCCTAGCTTTCTACAATGAGCAGTTCTTC,CSARVSLAFYNEQFF
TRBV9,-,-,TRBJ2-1,TGTGCCAGCAGCGAGTCTAGCTCCTACAATGAGCAGTTCTTC,CASSESSSYNEQFF
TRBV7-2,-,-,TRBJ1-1,TGTGCCAGCAGCTTACCAGGGTCCACTGAAGCTTTCTTT,CASSLPGSTEAFF
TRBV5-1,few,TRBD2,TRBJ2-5,TGCGCCAGCAGCCTTCCCGGGACTAGCGCGGAGACCCAGTACTTC,CASSLPGTSAETQYF
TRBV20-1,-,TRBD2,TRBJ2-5,TGCAGTGCTCTGGGGGTCCCGGGACTAGCGGACCAAGAGACCCAGTACTTC,CSALGVPGLADQETQYF
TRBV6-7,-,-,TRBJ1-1,TGTGCCAGCAGTTATAAAAGGCGAGAAGCTTTCTTT,CASSYKRREAFF
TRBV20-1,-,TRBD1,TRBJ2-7,TGCAGTGCTAGAGGGACAGGAAACTCCTACGAGCAGTACTTC,CSARGTGNSYEQYF
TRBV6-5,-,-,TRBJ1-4,TGTGCCAGCAGTTACTCCCCCCCAGGTAGTGGGACTACTAATGAAAAACTGTTTTTT,CASSYSPPGSGTTNEKLFF
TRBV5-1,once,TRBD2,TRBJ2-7,TGCGCCAGCAGCCCTGAAGGGACTAGCGGCAACAACTACGAGCAGTACTTC,CASSPEGTSGNNYEQYF
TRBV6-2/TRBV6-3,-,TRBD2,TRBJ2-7,TGTGCCAGCAGTTACGGCGGGAGCTCCTACGAGCCGTACTTC,CASSYGGSSYEPYF
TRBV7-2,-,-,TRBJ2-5,TGTGCCAGCAGCAGCAGGGTCCAAGAGACCCAGTACTTC,CASSSRVQETQYF
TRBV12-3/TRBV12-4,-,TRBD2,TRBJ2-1,TGTGCCAGCAGCGCCGGGACTAGCCGTCTGGATGAGCAGTTCTTC,CASSAGTSRLDEQFF
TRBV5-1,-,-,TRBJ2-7,TGCGCCAGCAGCTTGAGAGGGGGGCTCGACTACGAGCAGTACTTC,CASSLRGGLDYEQYF
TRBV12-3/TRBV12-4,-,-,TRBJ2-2,TGTGCCAGCATTCTGGGGGCAATCGGGGAGCTGTTTTTT,CASILGAIGELFF
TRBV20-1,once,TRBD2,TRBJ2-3,TGCAGTGCTAGAGATAGCGGGGGGGGGCCGAATACGCAGTATTTT,CSARDSGGGPNTQYF
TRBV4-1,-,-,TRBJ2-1,TGCGCCAGCAGATACAGGGATGAGCAGTTCTTC,CASRYRDEQFF
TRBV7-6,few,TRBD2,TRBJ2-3,TGTGCCAGCAGCTTAGGCGGCGGGGGGCGCACAGATACGCAGTATTTT,CASSLGGGGRTDTQYF
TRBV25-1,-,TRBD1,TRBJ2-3,TGTGCCAGCGGAACGACAGGGTCCCCCAAGAATACGCAGTATTTT,CASGTTGSPKNTQYF
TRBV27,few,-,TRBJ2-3,TGTGCCAGCAGTTCGGCCCTCCCTAGCACAGATACGCAGTATTTT,CASSSALPSTDTQYF
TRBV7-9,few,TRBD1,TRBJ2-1,TGTGCCAGCTTCTACCCGGGACAGGGTTACAATGAGCAGTTCTTC,CASFYPGQGYNEQFF
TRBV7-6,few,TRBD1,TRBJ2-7,TGTGCCAGCAGCTTAGCCAGGGACAGGGGAACCTACGAGCAGTACTTC,CASSLARDRGTYEQYF
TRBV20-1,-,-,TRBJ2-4,TGCAGTGCTAGAGATATACTAGCCAAAAACATTCAGTACTTC,CSARDILAKNIQYF
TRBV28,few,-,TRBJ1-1,TGTGCCAGCAGTTTAGCCCCCAAGAACACTGAAGCTTTCTTT,CASSLAPKNTEAFF
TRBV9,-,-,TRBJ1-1,TGTGCCAGCAGCCCAGGACCGGCTTTCTTT,CASSPGPAFF
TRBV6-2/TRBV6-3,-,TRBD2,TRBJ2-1,TGTGCCAGCAGGAAGACTAGCGGGAGTCTTGACTATGAGCAGTTCTTC,CASRKTSGSLDYEQFF
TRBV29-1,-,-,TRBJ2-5,TGCAGCGTTGAAAAACAGCCCGGGGAGACCCAGTACTTC,CSVEKQPGETQYF
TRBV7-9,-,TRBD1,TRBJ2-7,TGTGCCACCCACCGTCAGGACAGGGGATTCTACGAGCAGTACTTC,CATHRQDRGFYEQYF